Following are 31 T cell receptor beta chains from one sample sequenced in a study of blood T cells in healthy people across ages. Primed by a sample-barcoded 5' primer and a J-beta primer mix, a second PCR proceeded for 7 to 11 cycles. Using its own MiXCR run on the 5' RACE reads, TCRdb lists one record per CDR3 protein. The data show around 1,600,000 distinct CDR3 sequences, under 55% seen once. The sample consisted of blood. These receptors all come from a woman in her late teens or twenties in good health.

The chain uses TRBV21-1 and TRBJ1-2; TRBD1 reflects the table's D call only, with no check against the DNA. TRBV21-1 is given as a pseudogene. The CDR3 spans 13 residues. The CDR3 region is CASSRRGLRGYTF. CDR3 in DNA: TGTGCCAGCAGCCGCAGGGGGCTAAGGGGCTACACCTTC.

This chain uses TRBV9 with TRBJ2-1, with TRBD2 identical over 13 bases. With V trimmed by 0 bases and J by 5 bases, 8 bases remained unmatched. CDR1 SGDLS and CDR2 YYNGEE come from the germline V gene. The CDR3 totals 18 residues. The CDR3 sequence: CASSVVRGLAGNDNEQFF. The CDR3 coding sequence is TGTGCCAGCAGCGTAGTCAGGGGACTAGCGGGAAACGACAATGAGCAGTTCTTC. The full variable domain, completed using reference TRBV9 and TRBJ2-1, is DSGVTQTPKHLITATGQRVTLRCSPRSGDLSVYWYQQSLDQGLQFLIQYYNGEERAKGNILERFSAQQFPDLHSELNLSSLELGDSALYFCASSVVRGLAGNDNEQFFGPGTRLTVL.

The chain links TRBV5-1 to TRBJ2-5; D ambiguous. V was cut by 1 base and J by 2 bases, with 18 bases left in between. Germline loops: CDR1 SGHRS, CDR2 YFSETQ. CDR3 length: 17 amino acids. CDR3 in DNA: TGCGCCAGCAGCTTGTTGTCGGGCGGAACTTTTCAAGAGACCCAGTACTTC. Amino acid sequence: CASSLLSGGTFQETQYF.

This clonotype was found many times. The chain uses TRBV29-1 and TRBJ2-3, with TRBD2 identical over 7 bases. With 8 bases clipped from V and 0 bases from J, the junction kept 11 bases outside the gene matches. CDR3 length equals 15 residues. Germline V gives CDR1 SQVTM, CDR2 ANQGSEA. This CDR3 is CSLRGGPTSTDTQYF. In DNA, the CDR3 is TGCAGCCTTCGCGGGGGTCCCACTAGCACAGATACGCAGTATTTT.

The rearrangement uses TRBV24-1 and TRBJ1-6; no clear D gene. V was pared by 4 bases and J by 5 bases, with 8 bases between. The germline CDR1 and CDR2 sequences are KGHDR and SFDVKD. The CDR3 is 14 residues long. This CDR3 reads CATSDLTNNSPLHF. The CDR3 bases are TGTGCCACCAGTGACCTAACCAATAATTCACCCCTCCACTTT.

The rearrangement links TRBV12-3 or TRBV12-4 to TRBJ1-2, with TRBD1 matching over 9 bases. V shed 1 base and J 8 bases; nucleotides not matched to a gene: 2. There are 13 residues in the CDR3. The CDR3 coding sequence is TGTGCCAGCAGTTTAGGGGGGACAGGGGGCTACACCTTC. Translated: CASSLGGTGGYTF.

This clonotype showed up many times. This chain connects TRBV12-3 or TRBV12-4 to TRBJ2-1, with D possibly TRBD2 on 6 matching bases. V was shortened by 7 bases and J by 0 bases, with 16 bases between the two germline ends. CDR3 length: 16 residues. The CDR3 bases are TGTGCCAGCACCGCCGGACTACATAGCTCCTACAATGAGCAGTTCTTC. Amino acids: CASTAGLHSSYNEQFF.

This chain connects TRBV14 to TRBJ2-3; D tentatively reads TRBD1 or TRBD2 (5 bases each). Germline-derived CDR1 and CDR2 are SGHDN and FVKESK. Between the trimmed V and J ends, which lost 11 bases and 6 bases, there was a span of 21 bases. The CDR3 has 14 residues. The CDR3 spells CAALGPCVSDTQYF. DNA of the CDR3: TGTGCCGCATTGGGACCCTGCGTGTCCGATACGCAGTATTTT.

Many counts were recorded for this clonotype. The V call is TRBV12-3 or TRBV12-4, the J call TRBJ2-5; D is ambiguous. V lost 3 bases and J 2 bases, leaving 7 bases between the germline ends. This CDR3 contains 13 residues. The CDR3: CASSFAYQETQYF. The CDR3 coding sequence is TGTGCCAGCAGTTTCGCCTATCAAGAGACCCAGTACTTC.

CDR3 nucleotide sequence: TGTGCCAGCAGCAGGAGGGGACACCAAGGAACCTACAATGAGCAGTTCTTC. Translated: CASSRRGHQGTYNEQFF. The chain is built from TRBV9 and TRBJ2-1, with D perhaps given as TRBD1 or TRBD2 (6 bases each). Germline loops: CDR1 SGDLS, CDR2 YYNGEE. This CDR3 spans 17 amino acids. V gave up 4 bases and J gave up 2 bases, with 19 bases separating them.

As DNA, the CDR3 is TGTGCCAGCAGCCAGGTTTTTGGGGGGCTTGAAGCTTTCTTT. Amino acid sequence: CASSQVFGGLEAFF. This chain connects TRBV14 to TRBJ1-1; perhaps TRBD1 as D (6 bases). In germline, CDR1 is SGHDN, CDR2 FVKESK. This CDR3 spans 14 amino acids. V lost 3 bases, J lost 7 bases, and 15 bases lay in between.

This clonotype was observed a single time. This rearrangement joins TRBV24-1 to TRBJ2-1, with D possibly matching TRBD2 (6 bases). The V and J ends lost 0 bases and 7 bases respectively, with 15 bases between them. Germline V lookup: CDR1 KGHDR, CDR2 SFDVKD. The CDR3 has 16 amino acids. CDR3 protein: CATSDLRGTGGNEQFF. The DNA for the CDR3 is TGTGCCACCAGTGATTTGCGGGGGACGGGTGGAAATGAGCAGTTCTTC.

The V gene is TRBV28, the J gene TRBJ2-1; 8 bases fit TRBD2. The length of the CDR3 is 17 residues. V dropped 7 bases and J dropped 0; count of bases not matched to a gene: 11. Germline lookup yields CDR1 MDHEN and CDR2 SYDVKM. The CDR3 nucleotides are TGTGCCAGCACCTCAGCGGGAGAGCCAAGCTCCTACAATGAGCAGTTCTTC. Its protein product is CASTSAGEPSSYNEQFF.

The rearrangement links TRBV20-1 to TRBJ1-2, with TRBD1 matching over 9 bases. J gave up 4 bases and V 3 bases, and 6 bases lay outside the gene matches. The germline V gene encodes CDR1 DFQATT and CDR2 SNEGSKA (reference sequence). The CDR3 is 14 amino acids. CDR3 region: CSASPGQGLYGYTF. The CDR3 DNA reads as TGCAGTGCTAGTCCGGGACAGGGACTCTATGGCTACACCTTC.

The V gene is TRBV25-1, the J gene TRBJ1-5, with TRBD1 as a possible D gene (6 bases). Between the trimmed V and J ends, which lost 0 bases and 12 bases, there was a span of 15 bases. This CDR3 has 14 amino acids. From germline, CDR1 is MGHDK and CDR2 SYGVNS. This CDR3 is CASSEYWGEGGQHF. CDR3 bases: TGTGCCAGCAGTGAATATTGGGGTGAAGGGGGCCAGCATTTT. The full variable domain, its missing parts supplied by reference TRBV25-1 and TRBJ1-5, is EADIYQTPRYLVIGTGKKITLECSQTMGHDKMYWYQQDPGMELHLIHYSYGVNSTEKGDLSSESTVSRIRTEHFPLTLESARPSHTSQYLCASSEYWGEGGQHFGDGTRLSIL.

The chain joins TRBV28 to TRBJ2-7; no clear D gene. The CDR3 spans 12 residues. V lost 6 bases and J lost 2, with 8 bases in between. CDR1 is MDHEN and CDR2 is SYDVKM in the germline V gene. The CDR3, as DNA: TGTGCCAGCAGGTTCGGTCCCTACGAGCAGTACTTC. It translates to CASRFGPYEQYF.

This clonotype was detected only a few times. The chain carries TRBV5-1 and TRBJ2-1; 11 positions agree with TRBD2. Germline V CDR1 and CDR2: SGHRS, YFSETQ. V lost 1 base, J lost 9 bases, and 6 bases stayed unmatched. The CDR3 length is 15 residues. The CDR3 bases are TGCGCCAGCAGCTTGCGGCTAGCGGGAGGAGTTGAGCAGTTCTTC. Its protein is CASSLRLAGGVEQFF.

The chain employs TRBV29-1 and TRBJ1-2; 8 nucleotides align to TRBD1. The CDR3 has 14 residues. From germline, CDR1 is SQVTM and CDR2 ANQGSEA. V trimming: 4 bases; J trimming: 7 bases; junction bases outside the gene matches: 11. CDR3 amino acids: CSVVPRSGGGGYTF. The CDR3 DNA sequence: TGCAGCGTTGTACCGAGGTCAGGGGGCGGTGGCTACACCTTC.

This chain connects TRBV10-3 to TRBJ2-2; TRBD2 aligns across 9 bases. CDR1 and CDR2 from the germline V gene are ENHRY and SYGVKD. The V segment lost 7 bases and the J segment 5 bases; nucleotides outside the gene matches: 8. This CDR3 contains 15 residues. CDR3 residues: CAIKGTSLDTGELFF. CDR3 in DNA: TGTGCCATCAAGGGGACTAGCTTGGATACCGGGGAGCTGTTTTTT.

J is TRBJ1-5 and V is TRBV7-9; 9 bases are shared with TRBD1. Looked up from germline, CDR1 is SEHNR and CDR2 is FQNEAQ (reference sequence). V shed 1 base, J shed 4 bases, and the junction held 5 bases outside the gene matches. This CDR3 contains 16 residues. Written as DNA, the CDR3 is TGTGCCAGCAGCTTAGGAACCGACAGGGGGAATCAGCCCCAGCATTTT. This codes for CASSLGTDRGNQPQHF.

This clonotype was recorded at least ten times. Germline and junction disagree at one end, which may indicate a read error. The chain couples TRBV5-1 to TRBJ2-1, with 7 bases fitting TRBD1. CDR3 length equals 13 residues. CDR1 and CDR2 from the germline V gene are SGHRS and YFSETQ. CDR3: CASSPGTDNEQFF. CDR3 DNA: TGTGCCAGCAGTCCCGGGACAGACAATGAGCAGTTCTTC.

This clonotype is a singleton in its sample. A much larger clone differs by one base, so this may be a read error. The J gene is TRBJ2-7, the V gene TRBV20-1, with 10 bases that match TRBD1. V lost 4 bases to trimming and J lost 7 bases; unmatched junction nucleotides: 16. The CDR3 spans 16 residues. From germline, CDR1 is DFQATT and CDR2 SNEGSKA (reference sequence). The CDR3: CSATDRGRSSYNEQYF. The CDR3 nucleotides are TGCAGTGCTACCGACAGGGGGCGAAGCTCCTACAATGAGCAGTACTTC.

V usage is TRBV24-1 and J usage is TRBJ2-1, with 12 bases matching TRBD2. This CDR3 contains 16 residues. CDR1 KGHDR and CDR2 SFDVKD come from the germline V gene. Germline trimming cut 9 bases from V and 0 bases from J; bases unmatched to any gene: 5. The CDR3 is CATSTSGGHSYNEQFF. The DNA of the CDR3 is TGTGCCACCTCTACTAGCGGGGGGCACTCCTACAATGAGCAGTTCTTC.

The chain carries TRBV28 and TRBJ2-1, with 12 positions matching TRBD2. V lost 0 bases to trimming and J lost 6 bases; unmatched junction nucleotides: 0. This CDR3 is built from 15 residues. Germline loops: CDR1 MDHEN, CDR2 SYDVKM. CDR3 protein: CASSLWGLAGNEQFF. The CDR3 coding sequence is TGTGCCAGCAGTTTATGGGGACTAGCGGGCAATGAGCAGTTCTTC.

The chain uses TRBV29-1 and TRBJ2-3, with 10 bases matching TRBD1. Germline values: CDR1 SQVTM, CDR2 ANQGSEA. The J segment lost 0 bases and the V segment lost 7 bases, leaving 10 bases of the junction unmatched. The CDR3 covers 16 residues. The CDR3: CSGRPGTGESTDTQYF. Written as DNA, the CDR3 is TGCAGCGGACGCCCCGGGACAGGGGAAAGCACAGATACGCAGTATTTT.

This rearrangement joins TRBV6-2 or TRBV6-3 to TRBJ2-7, with a weak D call TRBD1 (5 bases). The CDR3 is 13 amino acids. Trimming cost V 5 bases and J 4 bases, with 12 bases left between them. Germline CDR1 is MNHEY and CDR2 is SVGEGT. The CDR3 nucleotides are TGTGCCAGCAGTAAGGCAGGGCCGTACGAGCAGTACTTC. It is translated as CASSKAGPYEQYF.

V gene TRBV12-3 or TRBV12-4 combines with J gene TRBJ2-1; no clear D. CDR3 length: 18 residues. V was trimmed by 6 bases and J by 0 bases, leaving 21 bases between them. Here the CDR3 DNA reads TGTGCCAGCAGCCCTCCCGCAGTCGGAACGGGCTCCTACAATGAGCAGTTCTTC. This sequence encodes CASSPPAVGTGSYNEQFF.

In this sample, this clonotype turned up a few times. The chain couples TRBV14 to TRBJ2-1; no clear D. The CDR3 has 16 residues. V lost 0 bases, J lost 4 bases, and 13 bases lay in between. Per germline, CDR1 SGHDN and CDR2 FVKESK. The CDR3 region has the DNA TGTGCCAGCAGCCAAGATACCCGGACCCTTTACAATGAGCAGTTCTTC. Its protein is CASSQDTRTLYNEQFF.

The chain employs TRBV20-1 and TRBJ2-3; D tentatively fits TRBD1 or TRBD2 (5 bases each). Trimming shortened V by 6 bases and J by 0 bases, and 19 bases separated the two germline ends. This CDR3 contains 16 residues. Germline CDR1 reads DFQATT; CDR2 reads SNEGSKA (reference sequence). The CDR3 coding sequence is TGCAGTGCCCACCCTCCCGGGACCCAAAGCACAGATACGCAGTATTTT. The encoded protein is CSAHPPGTQSTDTQYF.

A few counts support this clonotype. The rearrangement links TRBV12-3 or TRBV12-4 to TRBJ2-1; D perhaps matches TRBD2 (7 bases). The CDR3 length is 12 residues. Trimming cost V 7 bases and J 10 bases, with 14 bases left between them. The CDR3 DNA is TGTGCCAGCACCTTGGGGGGGCGGGAGCAGTTCTTC. Translating it yields CASTLGGREQFF.

The chain links TRBV5-1 to TRBJ2-1; TRBD1 aligns across 9 bases. This CDR3 is built from 19 residues. Germline V gene lookup returns CDR1 SGHRS and CDR2 YFSETQ. J lost 3 bases, V lost 2 bases, and 15 bases had no gene match. CDR3 region: CASSFSGTGTKIHYNEQFF. CDR3 coding DNA: TGCGCCAGCAGCTTCTCGGGGACAGGGACGAAAATACACTACAATGAGCAGTTCTTC.